This T cell receptor (beta chain) is drawn from a study of brain metastases from non-small cell lung cancer. Study conclusions and caveats: In approximately 60% of brain metastases, T-cell clones were expanded compared with matched primary tumors.

As concerns this clone: The antigen remains undetermined.

Generated by immunoSEQ multiplex PCR, the TCRdb table keeps only in-frame clones and is missing some. The data hold about 1,900 clones, with 85% to 95% observed a single time. The CDR3 has 16 amino acids. Germline-derived CDR1 and CDR2 are LGHDT and YNNKEL (reference sequence). V shed 0 bases and J shed 3 bases, with 12 bases lying between them. V usage is TRBV3-1 (or the pseudogene TRBV3-2) and J usage is TRBJ2-1; D may be TRBD2 (6 bases). The source of this sequence is a donor at least 40 years old with non-small cell lung cancer. Sample: tissue from a brain metastasis. As DNA, the CDR3 is TGTGCCAGCAGCCAAGAACGGGGGATCTACTACAATGAGCAGTTCTTC. This codes for CASSQERGIYYNEQFF.